Only a few counts were recorded for the clone carrying this T cell receptor beta chain. The target antigen is unknown. Unique molecular identifiers were linked by the library to individual cDNA molecules. As processed by the authors: Counting gave a median of around 90,000 TCRs per sample, with values ranging from roughly 23,224 to 700,000. TCRdb re-analysed the RACE reads in MiXCR, keeping a single row per CDR3 protein. The V and J calls were not made by the authors but by TCRdb's processing. Here the sample spans 30,000 to 35,000 distinct CDR3 sequences, around 7.4% being singletons. This entry belongs to a study of human T cells and chemical hapten exposure. Study-wide background: Small pooled library volume differences chiefly drove per-sample TCR yield variation. Study observations and caveats: TCRs at a frequency above 1 in 1000 stayed unchanged with DPC sensitization.

The CDR3 sequence is 15 residues long. The germline gives CDR1 SNHLY, CDR2 FYNNEI. Trimming shortened V by 6 bases and J by 7 bases, and 20 bases separated the two germline ends. The time point is: healthy volunteer bleed at 2 weeks. The study extracted total RNA from unfractionated whole blood. The sequencing sample was made of whole blood. The clonotype originates from a human donor in good health. Some clones in this sample may be carry-over from other donors' samples. The rearrangement joins TRBV2 to TRBJ2-3; the D gene is possibly TRBD1 (6 bases). CDR3 nucleotides: TGTGCCAGCAGCCCAGACAGGATCGGAGTATATACGCAGTATTTT. Translation gives CASSPDRIGVYTQYF.